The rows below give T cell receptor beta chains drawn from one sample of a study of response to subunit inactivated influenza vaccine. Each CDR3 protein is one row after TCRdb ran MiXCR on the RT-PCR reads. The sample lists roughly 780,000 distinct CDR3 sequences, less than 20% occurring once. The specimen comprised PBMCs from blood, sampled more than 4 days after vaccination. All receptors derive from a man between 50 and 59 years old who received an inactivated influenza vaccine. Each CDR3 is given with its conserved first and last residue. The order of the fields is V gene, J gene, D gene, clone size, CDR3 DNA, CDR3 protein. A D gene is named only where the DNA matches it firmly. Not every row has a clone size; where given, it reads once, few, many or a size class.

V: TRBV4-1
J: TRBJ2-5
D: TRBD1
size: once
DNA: TGCGCCAGCAGCCAACCTCTTCTGACAGGGAGAGAGACCCAGTACTTC
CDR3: CASSQPLLTGRETQYF

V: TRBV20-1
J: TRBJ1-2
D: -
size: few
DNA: TGCAGTGCTTCCCGAATAGCGACTAACTATGGCTACACCTTC
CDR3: CSASRIATNYGYTF

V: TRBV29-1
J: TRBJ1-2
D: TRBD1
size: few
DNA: TGCAGCGTTGGGACAGGAGGTGGCTACACCTTC
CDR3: CSVGTGGGYTF

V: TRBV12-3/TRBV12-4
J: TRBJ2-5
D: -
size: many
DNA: TGTGCCAGCAGTTTAACAGGGATCCCAGAGACCCAGTACTTC
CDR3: CASSLTGIPETQYF

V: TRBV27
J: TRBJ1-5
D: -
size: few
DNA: TGTGCCAGCAGTTCGCTGTATAGCAATCAGCCCCAGCATTTT
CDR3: CASSSLYSNQPQHF

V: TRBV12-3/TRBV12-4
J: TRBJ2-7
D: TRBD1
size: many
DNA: TGTGCCAGCAGACTGGGACAGGGGTACTCCTACGAGCAGTACTTC
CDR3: CASRLGQGYSYEQYF

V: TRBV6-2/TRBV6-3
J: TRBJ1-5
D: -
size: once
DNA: TGTGCCAGCGGGAATGGCAATCAGCCCCAGCATTTT
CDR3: CASGNGNQPQHF

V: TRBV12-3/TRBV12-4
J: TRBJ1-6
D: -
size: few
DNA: TGTGCCAGCAGCCCCCTCTTGGGCTCACCCCTCCACTTT
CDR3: CASSPLLGSPLHF

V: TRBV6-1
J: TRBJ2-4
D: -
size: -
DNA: TGTGCCAGCACTAGGGACCTTACAGCCAAAAACATTCAGTACTTC
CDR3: CASTRDLTAKNIQYF

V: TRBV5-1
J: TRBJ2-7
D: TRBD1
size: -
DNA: TGCGCCAGCGCACCCTTCGACAGGGCTTACGAGCAGTACTTC
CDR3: CASAPFDRAYEQYF

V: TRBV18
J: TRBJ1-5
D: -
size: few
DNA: TGTGCCAGCTCAACCACAAGGAATAGCAATCAGCCCCAGCATTTT
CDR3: CASSTTRNSNQPQHF

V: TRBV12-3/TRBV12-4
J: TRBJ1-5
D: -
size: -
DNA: TGTGCCAGCAGTTTGACGCGTAGCAATCAGCCCCAGCATTTT
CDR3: CASSLTRSNQPQHF

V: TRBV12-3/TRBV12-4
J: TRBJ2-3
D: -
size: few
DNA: TGTGCCAGCAGTCCCTCTGGGGGCAGGGATACGCAGTATTTT
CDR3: CASSPSGGRDTQYF

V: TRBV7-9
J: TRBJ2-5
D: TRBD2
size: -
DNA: TGTGCGTCAGGAGCGGGGGGGAGGCGAGAGACCCAGTACTTC
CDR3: CASGAGGRRETQYF

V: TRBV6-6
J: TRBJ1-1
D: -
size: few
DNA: TGTGCCAGCAGTCGGGACATAGAAGCTTTCTTT
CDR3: CASSRDIEAFF

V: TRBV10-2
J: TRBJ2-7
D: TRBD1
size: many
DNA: TGCGCCAGCAGTGAGGGGGGGGACAGGGCAGAGTACTTC
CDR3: CASSEGGDRAEYF

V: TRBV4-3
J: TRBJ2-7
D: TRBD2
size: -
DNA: TGCGCCAGCAGCCAGGAACTAGCGAGCACCTACGAGCAGTACTTC
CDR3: CASSQELASTYEQYF

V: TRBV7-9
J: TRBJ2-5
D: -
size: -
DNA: TGTGCCAGCAGTTTTATAGGCTTCAGACAAGAGACCCAGTACTTC
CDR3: CASSFIGFRQETQYF

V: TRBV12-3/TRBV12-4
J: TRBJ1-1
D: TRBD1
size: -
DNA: TGTGCCAGCAGCGCGGACAGGGAATTCACTGAAGCTTTCTTT
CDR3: CASSADREFTEAFF

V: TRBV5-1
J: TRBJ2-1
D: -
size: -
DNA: TGCGCCAGCAGCTTGCTCACAGGCTCCTACAATGAGCAGTTCTTC
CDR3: CASSLLTGSYNEQFF

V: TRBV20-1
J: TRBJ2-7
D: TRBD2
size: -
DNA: TGCAGTGCTAGAGGGGGGACTAGCGGTCCTTACGAGCAGTACTTC
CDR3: CSARGGTSGPYEQYF

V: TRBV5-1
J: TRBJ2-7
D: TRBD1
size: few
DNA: TGCGCCAGCAGCATACAGGGGTTATCCTACGAGCAGTACTTC
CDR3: CASSIQGLSYEQYF

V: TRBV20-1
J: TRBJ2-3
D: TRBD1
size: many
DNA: TGCAGTGCTACGGACAGGGCGACAGATACGCAGTATTTT
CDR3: CSATDRATDTQYF

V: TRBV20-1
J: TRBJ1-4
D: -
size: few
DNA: TGCAGTGCTAGAGAGGGGCCAGCTAATGAAAAACTGTTTTTT
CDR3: CSAREGPANEKLFF

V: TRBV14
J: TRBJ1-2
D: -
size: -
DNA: TGTGCCAGCAGCCCGAGCAGGGACCGGCTGAACCATGGCTACACCTTC
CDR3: CASSPSRDRLNHGYTF